One and the same sample provided the 23 T cell receptor beta chains below, sequenced in a study of blood T cells in healthy people across ages. Then a second PCR, running roughly 7 to 11 cycles, was carried out with a sample-barcoded 5' primer and a J-beta primer mix. From the 5' RACE reads, TCRdb called clonotypes with MiXCR, one entry per CDR3 protein. The sample contains around 1,700,000 distinct CDR3 sequences, about 30% of which appear only once. Sequencing input: blood. The origin of the receptors is a woman aged 30 to 39 in good health.

This clonotype was seen only a few times. V gene TRBV6-6 combines with J gene TRBJ1-4; 8 nucleotides match TRBD1. This CDR3 is 16 amino acids long. CDR1 and CDR2 from the germline V gene are MNHNY and SVGAGI (reference sequence). The ends lost 2 bases at V and 3 bases at J; junction bases unmatched: 5. Here the CDR3 reads CASSYQGARANEKLFF. CDR3 DNA: TGTGCCAGCAGTTACCAGGGGGCGAGGGCTAATGAAAAACTGTTTTTT.

This clonotype was seen only a few times. This sequence joins TRBV20-1 and TRBJ2-5; D uncertain. CDR3 size: 11 residues. Germline CDR1 and CDR2: DFQATT and SNEGSKA (reference sequence). Trimming shortened V by 8 bases and J by 5 bases, and 12 bases separated the two germline ends. CDR3 amino acids: CSQSNGETQYF. The CDR3 DNA follows: TGCAGTCAATCAAACGGGGAGACCCAGTACTTC.

Ten or more counts support this clonotype. V usage is TRBV10-3 and J usage is TRBJ1-5; no definite D call. V lost 8 bases and J 3 bases, leaving 8 bases between the germline ends. Germline loops: CDR1 ENHRY, CDR2 SYGVKD. The CDR3 runs 12 residues. The CDR3 reads CAIGEINQPQHF. For the CDR3, the DNA is TGTGCCATCGGGGAGATCAATCAGCCCCAGCATTTT.

The CDR3 DNA reads TGTGCCAGCAGTTCCTTAGGGGTGCACTATGGCTACACCTTC. It codes for CASSSLGVHYGYTF. V usage is TRBV12-3 or TRBV12-4 and J usage is TRBJ1-2, with D maybe TRBD1 (5 bases). The V end was cut by 4 bases, the J end by 3 bases, with 12 bases between. CDR3 length equals 14 residues.

The chain carries TRBV20-1 and TRBJ1-4; D uncertain. Trimming removed 7 bases at V and 4 bases at J, with 1 base between. Germline CDR1 DFQATT, CDR2 SNEGSKA (reference sequence). The CDR3 length is 9 residues. The CDR3 DNA is TGCAGTGTTAATGAAAAACTGTTTTTT. The encoded protein is CSVNEKLFF.

The V call is TRBV29-1, the J call TRBJ2-1; D remains unclear. The CDR3 totals 13 residues. Trimming cost V 5 bases and J 0 bases, with 8 bases left between them. The germline gives CDR1 SQVTM, CDR2 ANQGSEA. The CDR3 nucleotides read TGCAGCGTTACCTATATCTCCTACAATGAGCAGTTCTTC. Amino acids: CSVTYISYNEQFF.

Details on this clonotype: The junction does not match germline at one end; this may be a read error. The chain employs TRBV5-1 and TRBJ2-7; D is ambiguous. CDR1 and CDR2 (germline): SGHRS, YFSETQ. The length of the CDR3 is 14 residues. The CDR3 is CAGSLEPSSYEQYF. For the CDR3, the DNA is TGCGCCGGCAGCTTGGAACCGAGCTCCTACGAGCAGTACTTC.

The chain links TRBV10-3 to TRBJ2-7; D is possibly TRBD2 (5 bases). The DNA end favors TRBJ2-5, so the J call may be wrong. The CDR3 totals 13 residues. Germline lookup yields CDR1 ENHRY and CDR2 SYGVKD. The CDR3 region has the DNA TGTGCCACCCAAAGAGCGGTGGGGGAGACCCAGTACTTC. Its protein product is CATQRAVGETQYF.

This clonotype has a handful of counts. The chain employs TRBV2 and TRBJ1-6; D unresolved. There are 15 residues in the CDR3. The germline CDR1 and CDR2 sequences are SNHLY and FYNNEI. The V end lost 7 bases, the J end lost 10 bases, and 20 bases lay between the germline ends. The CDR3 nucleotides read TGTGCCAGCACTCCAGACGATGTAGGGCAGTCACCCCTCCACTTT. This gives the protein CASTPDDVGQSPLHF.

Only a few counts were recorded for this clonotype. The V call is TRBV7-2, the J call TRBJ2-2; maybe TRBD2 (5 bases). Trimming removed 0 bases from V and 6 bases from J, with 8 bases in between. Germline CDR1 SGHTA, CDR2 FQGNSA. The CDR3 spans 14 residues. CDR3: CASSLARVAGELFF. CDR3 nucleotide sequence: TGTGCCAGCAGCTTAGCGAGGGTCGCCGGGGAGCTGTTTTTT.

Worth noting for this clonotype: A single base separates this from a much larger clone, so it may be a read error. This sequence joins TRBV9 and TRBJ2-1, with D perhaps TRBD1 (5 bases). The V gene's germline CDR1 is SGDLS and CDR2 YYNGEE. The CDR3 sequence is 15 residues long. CDR3 nucleotide sequence: TGTGCCGGCAGCCAAAGGGGTATCGGCTACAATGAGCAGTTCTTC. Amino acids: CAGSQRGIGYNEQFF. The variable domain in full, completed from reference TRBV9 and TRBJ2-1, reads DSGVTQTPKHLITATGQRVTLRCSPRSGDLSVYWYQQSLDQGLQFLIQYYNGEERAKGNILERFSAQQFPDLHSELNLSSLELGDSALYFCAGSQRGIGYNEQFFGPGTRLTVL.

This chain's CDR3 is CSARVPGPANQPQHF. Written as DNA, the CDR3 is TGCAGTGCTAGAGTTCCAGGACCGGCCAATCAGCCCCAGCATTTT. This chain uses TRBV20-1 with TRBJ1-5; D not certain. Germline assignment: CDR1 DFQATT and CDR2 SNEGSKA (reference sequence). V was trimmed by 1 base and J by 3 bases, leaving 13 bases between them. The CDR3 is made up of 15 amino acids.

The CDR3, as DNA: TGTGCCAGCACAGGACTAGCGGGGGGCTACAATGAGCAGTTCTTC. Encoded protein: CASTGLAGGYNEQFF. The genes are TRBV6-1 and TRBJ2-1; 14 bases match TRBD2. V shed 7 bases and J 3 bases; nucleotides not matched to a gene: 2. The CDR3 is made up of 15 amino acids. Germline-derived CDR1 and CDR2 are MNHNS and SASEGT.

Comments on this clonotype: Possible read error: a much larger clone is one base away. This chain links TRBV29-1 with TRBJ2-7, with a possible D match to TRBD2 (6 bases). Germline CDR1 and CDR2: SQVTM and ANQGSEA. Trimming took off 7 bases at V and 7 bases at J, with 23 bases between the two ends. The CDR3 has 14 amino acids. The DNA for the CDR3 is TGCAGCGGGGAGGCGCAGGGATTGACCAATGAGCAGTACTTC. Its protein product is CSGEAQGLTNEQYF.

This clonotype came up many times. CDR3: CASSLRSGGSTDTQYF. CDR3 sequence (DNA): TGTGCCAGCAGCCTCAGGAGCGGGGGGAGCACAGATACGCAGTATTTT. This sequence joins TRBV11-2 and TRBJ2-3, with 9 nucleotides matching TRBD2. V trimming: 5 bases; J trimming: 0 bases; junction bases outside the gene matches: 6. CDR1 is SGHAT, CDR2 FQNNGV, per germline. CDR3 size: 16 residues.

This clonotype showed up just a few times. V gene TRBV4-1 combines with J gene TRBJ2-1; the D gene is possibly TRBD1 (6 bases). The CDR3 is made up of 16 amino acids. The germline CDR1 and CDR2 sequences are MGHRA and YSYEKL. V lost 4 bases to trimming and J lost 7 bases, with 20 bases between them. The CDR3 is CASSRFTGSNRNEQFF. DNA for the CDR3: TGCGCCAGCAGCCGTTTTACAGGGTCAAATCGTAATGAGCAGTTCTTC.

There are many counts of this clonotype. The chain carries TRBV29-1 and TRBJ2-5; a possible D gene is TRBD2 (6 bases). CDR1 and CDR2 from the germline V gene are SQVTM and ANQGSEA. With 4 bases removed from V and 2 bases from J, the gap between germline ends came to 14 bases. The CDR3 has 14 residues. The CDR3 loop is CSVAQLDYQETQYF. The DNA of the CDR3 is TGCAGCGTTGCCCAGCTGGACTATCAAGAGACCCAGTACTTC.

In its sample, this clonotype was seen a few times. The chain combines TRBV18 with TRBJ1-3; weak D call: TRBD1 (6 bases). V was clipped by 6 bases and J by 6 bases, with 18 bases between them. CDR1 and CDR2 (germline): KGHSH, LQKENI. The CDR3 has 15 amino acids. The chain's CDR3 is CASSRPGTPKNTIYF. In DNA form, the CDR3 reads TGTGCCAGCTCGCGTCCCGGGACACCAAAAAACACCATATATTTT.

This clonotype was picked up many times. This chain links TRBV10-2 with TRBJ2-6; D gene unclear. The germline V gene has CDR1 WSHSY and CDR2 SAAADI. The CDR3 has 19 residues. V dropped 2 bases and J dropped 0 bases, with 17 bases sitting between them. For the CDR3, the DNA is TGCGCCAGCAGTGAGCCTTCCTGGCAGGTTGACTCTGGGGCCAACGTCCTGACTTTC. Its translation: CASSEPSWQVDSGANVLTF.

This clonotype has only one observation. An end of the junction does not agree with germline; a read error may underlie this. This chain uses TRBV7-3 with TRBJ2-1; D unclear. This CDR3 region has 14 residues. CDR1 is SGHTA and CDR2 is FQGTGA in the germline V gene. The CDR3 loop reads CSSSPESSYNGQFF. As DNA, the CDR3 is TGTTCCAGCAGCCCAGAGAGCTCCTACAATGGGCAGTTCTTC.

This clonotype was counted at least ten times. An end of the junction does not agree with germline; a read error may underlie this. The rearrangement joins TRBV5-1 to TRBJ2-3, with a weak D call TRBD2 (6 bases). The CDR3 has 14 residues. CDR1 and CDR2 (germline): SGHRS, YFSETQ. This chain's CDR3 is CASSLGGDGDTQYF. The CDR3 DNA reads as TGTGCCAGCAGCTTGGGCGGGGACGGAGATACGCAGTATTTT.

In this sample, this clonotype turned up a few times. The chain has TRBV3-1 and TRBJ2-1; D unresolved. V shed 1 base and J shed 3 bases, with 16 bases lying between them. The CDR3 runs 17 residues. Germline CDR1 is LGHDT and CDR2 is YNNKEL (reference sequence). The CDR3 protein is CASSQGSVRVFYNEQFF. The CDR3 DNA follows: TGTGCCAGCAGCCAAGGAAGTGTCCGAGTTTTCTACAATGAGCAGTTCTTC.

The chain carries TRBV7-2 and TRBJ2-1; D unclear. The V gene's germline CDR1 is SGHTA and CDR2 FQGNSA. Trimming removed 7 bases at V and 7 bases at J, with 14 bases between. The CDR3 is made up of 13 amino acids. In DNA, the CDR3 is TGTGCCAGCACCCTGGCCCCTGGAAATGAGCAGTTCTTC. Its protein is CASTLAPGNEQFF.